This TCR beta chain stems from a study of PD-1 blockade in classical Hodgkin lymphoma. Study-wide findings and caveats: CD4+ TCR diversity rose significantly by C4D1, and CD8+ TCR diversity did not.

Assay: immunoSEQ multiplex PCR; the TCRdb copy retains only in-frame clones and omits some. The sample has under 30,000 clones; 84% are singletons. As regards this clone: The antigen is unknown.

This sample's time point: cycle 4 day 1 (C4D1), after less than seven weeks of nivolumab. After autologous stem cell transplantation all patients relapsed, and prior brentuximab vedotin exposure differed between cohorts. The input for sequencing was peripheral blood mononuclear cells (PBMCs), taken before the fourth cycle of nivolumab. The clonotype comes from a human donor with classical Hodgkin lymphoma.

The CDR3 loop is CASSLGATEAFF. The CDR3 nucleotides are TGTGCCAGCAGCCTCGGAGCCACTGAAGCTTTCTTT. The rearrangement joins TRBV5-6 to TRBJ1-1; D gene uncertain. V gave up 4 bases and J gave up 4 bases, with 8 bases separating them. Looked up from germline, CDR1 is SGHDT and CDR2 is YYEEEE. This CDR3 is 12 amino acids long.